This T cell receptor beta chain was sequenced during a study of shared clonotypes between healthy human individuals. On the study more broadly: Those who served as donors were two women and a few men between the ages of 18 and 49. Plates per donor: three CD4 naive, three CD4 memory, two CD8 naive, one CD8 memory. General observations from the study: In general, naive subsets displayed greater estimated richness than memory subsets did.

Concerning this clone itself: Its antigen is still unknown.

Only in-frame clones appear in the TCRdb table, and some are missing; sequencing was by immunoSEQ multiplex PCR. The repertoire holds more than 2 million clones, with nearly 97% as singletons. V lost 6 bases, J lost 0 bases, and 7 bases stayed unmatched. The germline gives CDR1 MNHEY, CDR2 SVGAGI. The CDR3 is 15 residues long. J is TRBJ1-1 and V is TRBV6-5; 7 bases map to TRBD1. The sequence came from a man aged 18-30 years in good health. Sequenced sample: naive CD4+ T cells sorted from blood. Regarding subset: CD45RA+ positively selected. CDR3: CASSHRQGMNTEAFF. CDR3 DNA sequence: TGTGCCAGCAGCCATCGACAGGGTATGAACACTGAAGCTTTCTTT.